This T cell receptor beta chain was observed in a study of T cells in Graves' hyperthyroidism and ophthalmopathy. Study outcomes and limitations: The model predicted ophthalmopathy a median approximately seven months before onset. Most thyroid clonotypes expanded above 0.001 appeared in blood too. Patients with ophthalmopathy were separated from those with stable hyperthyroidism by a 13 V-J model.

Germline CDR1 DFQATT, CDR2 SNEGSKA (reference sequence). Trimming shortened V by 8 bases and J by 1 base, and 17 bases separated the two germline ends. This CDR3 spans 14 amino acids. For this clonotype: Its antigen remains unidentified.

Together with thyroid ultrasound, orbital computed tomography, serum thyroxine and TRAb, clinical symptoms were used for diagnoses. There were TCR beta CDR3 regions amplified from RNA transcripts. The HTBI primer set served for first-round RT-PCR of the TCR CDR3. TCRdb re-called the multiplex PCR reads through MiXCR, storing one row per CDR3 protein. This sample has roughly 570,000 distinct CDR3 sequences, with about half found just once. V gene TRBV20-1 combines with J gene TRBJ2-5, with D possibly matching TRBD1 (6 bases). This receptor was taken from an adult woman with Graves' disease, either hyperthyroidism or ophthalmopathy (not recorded which). Source material: peripheral blood or thyroid tissue (not recorded which). CDR3 nucleotides: TGCAGTATACCGGGCAGGGGTTCCCAAGAGACCCAGTACTTC. Protein sequence: CSIPGRGSQETQYF.